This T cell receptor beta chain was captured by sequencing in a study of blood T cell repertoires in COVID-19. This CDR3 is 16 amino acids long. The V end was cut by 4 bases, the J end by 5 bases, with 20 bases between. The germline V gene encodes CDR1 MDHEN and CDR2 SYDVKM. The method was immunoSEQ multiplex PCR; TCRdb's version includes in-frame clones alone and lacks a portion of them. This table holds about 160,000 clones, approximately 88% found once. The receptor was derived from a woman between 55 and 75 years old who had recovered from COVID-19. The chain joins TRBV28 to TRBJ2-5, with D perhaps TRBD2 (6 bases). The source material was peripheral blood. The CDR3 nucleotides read TGTGCCAGCAGTTGGGCGGGACGGACCATGATGGAGACCCAGTACTTC. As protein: CASSWAGRTMMETQYF.